This T cell receptor (beta chain) appears in the sequencing data of a study of blood T cell repertoires in COVID-19. Study-level information: Both acute and convalescent COVID-19 samples were obtained from the United States, Italy and Spain. Sources were T cells, B-cell-depleted T cells, or PBMCs; the material itself was cDNA or gDNA.

Authors' methods: Amplifying reference gene primers gave estimates of nucleated cell counts. Data came from immunoSEQ multiplex PCR; TCRdb stores just in-frame clones and leaves some out. The DNA gave D and trimming, while V, J and clone size come from that table. The sample includes 95,000 to 100,000 clones, around 74% of them seen just once. In germline, CDR1 is SGDLS, CDR2 YYNGEE. The CDR3 consists of 15 residues. V dropped 0 bases and J dropped 1 base, with 10 bases sitting between them. The rearrangement joins TRBV9 to TRBJ2-5; D possibly corresponds to TRBD1 (6 bases). The sequencing input was peripheral blood. The receptor was isolated from a woman aged 80 or over with active or convalescent COVID-19. The CDR3 sequence: CASSVEGDTQETQYF. CDR3 in DNA: TGTGCCAGCAGCGTAGAGGGGGACACCCAAGAGACCCAGTACTTC.